The 22 T cell receptor beta chains below all came from one sample that was sequenced in a study of PD-L1 blockade in urothelial cancer (dated by TCRdb to the late 2010s). Libraries were prepared through the immunoSEQ multiplex PCR assay. Entries here come from immuneACCESS through TCRdb and include only in-frame sequences with V and J called. Some clones fail to appear in such tables; in the studies checked, an unresolved V gene covers under half of the shortfall, and the cause of the remainder is unknown. This sample lists around 100,000 clones; roughly 84% were detected once. The ten largest clones take up 2% to 2.5% of the sample. The label giving this sample's time point can be read as: pretreatment peripheral blood. This material consisted of PBMCs, taken around atezolizumab (anti-PD-L1) treatment. The receptors were sampled from a man aged 60 to 75 with urothelial cancer.

The rearrangement links TRBV19 to TRBJ1-1; D unresolved. Looked up from germline, CDR1 is LNHDA and CDR2 is SQIVND (reference sequence). The V end was cut by 4 bases, the J end by 0 bases, with 12 bases between. This CDR3 contains 15 residues. The CDR3 DNA is TGTGCCAGTAGTAACGATAGGCGGCTGAACACTGAAGCTTTCTTT. Amino acids: CASSNDRRLNTEAFF.

The chain carries TRBV4-3 and TRBJ2-2; D might be TRBD2 (5 bases). With 0 bases removed from V and 1 base from J, the gap between germline ends came to 12 bases. Germline V gene sequence: CDR1 LGHNA, CDR2 YSLEER. The CDR3 runs 17 residues. CDR3 protein: CASSQDLHGLNTGELFF. In DNA form, the CDR3 reads TGCGCCAGCAGCCAAGACCTCCACGGACTGAACACCGGGGAGCTGTTTTTT.

The chain couples TRBV7-9 to TRBJ1-1, with TRBD1 matching 8 bases. After removal of 0 bases from V and 5 bases from J, the junction contained 5 bases not matched to a gene. CDR3 length equals 15 residues. CDR1 and CDR2 (germline): SEHNR, FQNEAQ (reference sequence). CDR3: CASSLATGVVTEAFF. CDR3 sequence (DNA): TGTGCCAGCAGCTTAGCGACAGGGGTGGTAACTGAAGCTTTCTTT.

The gene calls are TRBV4-3 and TRBJ2-7; 8 bases are a match to TRBD1. Germline CDR1 reads LGHNA; CDR2 reads YSLEER. Trimming removed 6 bases from V and 4 bases from J; junction bases left unmatched: 8. The CDR3 contains 14 residues. The CDR3 DNA is TGCGCCAGCAGTTTGGGCAGGGGGCAATACGAGCAGTACTTC. As protein: CASSLGRGQYEQYF.

This rearrangement joins TRBV7-2 to TRBJ1-2; D gene uncertain. The CDR3 extends over 13 amino acids. Germline assignment: CDR1 SGHTA and CDR2 FQGNSA. V was cut by 4 bases and J by 4 bases, with 10 bases left in between. The CDR3 reads CASSSRQTYGYTF. The CDR3 DNA is TGTGCCAGCAGCTCCCGACAAACCTATGGCTACACCTTC.

This clone has a single count. This chain links TRBV30 with TRBJ2-5, with TRBD1 matching over 10 bases. V lost 4 bases and J lost 5; bases outside the gene matches: 10. The germline CDR1 and CDR2 sequences are GTSNPN and SVGIG (reference sequence). This CDR3 spans 15 amino acids. The CDR3 spells CAWTTGTGVRETQYF. CDR3 sequence (DNA): TGTGCCTGGACCACCGGGACAGGGGTTCGGGAGACCCAGTACTTC. The variable domain in full, with the rest retrieved from reference TRBV30 and TRBJ2-5, is SQTIHQWPATLVQPVGSPLSLECTVEGTSNPNLYWYRQAAGRGLQLLFYSVGIGQISSEVPQNLSASRPQDRQFILSSKKLLLSDSGFYLCAWTTGTGVRETQYFGPGTRLLVL.

The chain links TRBV15 to TRBJ2-1, with 8 bases matching TRBD2. V shed 3 bases and J 9 bases; nucleotides not matched to a gene: 7. The germline V gene has CDR1 LNHNV and CDR2 YYDKDF (reference sequence). The CDR3 runs 14 residues. The CDR3 region is CATSRGGAGGEQFF. The CDR3 DNA reads as TGTGCCACCAGCAGGGGAGGGGCGGGGGGTGAGCAGTTCTTC. Together with reference TRBV15 and TRBJ2-1, the CDR3 gives the full variable domain: DAMVIQNPRYQVTQFGKPVTLSCSQTLNHNVMYWYQQKSSQAPKLLFHYYDKDFNNEADTPDNFQSRRPNTSFCFLDIRSPGLGDTAMYLCATSRGGAGGEQFFGPGTRLTVL.

The V call is TRBV30, the J call TRBJ1-3, with D uncertain. CDR3 length equals 17 residues. Germline values: CDR1 GTSNPN, CDR2 SVGIG (reference sequence). Trimming left V 3 bases short and J 1 base short, with 19 bases between. CDR3 DNA: TGTGCCTGGAGCGCCCAAGCAGTGGCGGATTCTGGAAACACCATATATTTT. Translated, it gives CAWSAQAVADSGNTIYF.

The CDR3 DNA follows: TGTGCCAGCAGTTTGGGGGAACAGGGTCCCCCTTACAATGAGCAGTTCTTC. Translation: CASSLGEQGPPYNEQFF. The rearrangement uses TRBV28 and TRBJ2-1, with D possibly TRBD1 on 6 matching bases. The CDR3 loop spans 17 amino acids. CDR1 MDHEN and CDR2 SYDVKM come from the germline V gene. Trimming shortened V by 3 bases and J by 4 bases, and 19 bases separated the two germline ends.

This clone has only one observation. The chain uses TRBV19 and TRBJ2-1; 7 positions match TRBD1. Germline CDR1 is LNHDA and CDR2 is SQIVND (reference sequence). The length of the CDR3 is 13 residues. Losses at the gene ends were 5 bases for V and 7 bases for J; bases not matched to a gene: 5. The CDR3 region is CASSPTGFNEQFF. The CDR3 DNA follows: TGTGCCAGTAGTCCGACAGGGTTTAATGAGCAGTTCTTC.

This rearrangement joins TRBV27 to TRBJ1-6; 9 positions match TRBD1. Per the germline V gene, CDR1 is MNHEY and CDR2 is SMNVEV (reference sequence). The CDR3 length is 15 residues. V shed 8 bases, J shed 1 base, and the junction held 3 bases outside the gene matches. CDR3 in DNA: TGTGCCAGCCGGGACAGGGTATCCTATAATTCACCCCTCCACTTT. This codes for CASRDRVSYNSPLHF.

The chain uses TRBV29-1 and TRBJ2-7; weak D call: TRBD1 (5 bases). V was shortened by 6 bases and J by 6 bases, with 18 bases between the two germline ends. From germline, CDR1 is SQVTM and CDR2 ANQGSEA. The CDR3 runs 13 residues. The DNA of the CDR3 is TGCAGCGTCTCCGGCAGGGCCCCCATCGAGCAGTACTTC. The encoded protein is CSVSGRAPIEQYF.

The table lists this clone with a few counts. The gene calls are TRBV6-1 and TRBJ1-3; a weak D match, TRBD1 (6 bases). The germline V gene encodes CDR1 MNHNS and CDR2 SASEGT. The CDR3 is 17 amino acids. Trimming removed 0 bases from V and 0 bases from J, with 12 bases in between. The CDR3 sequence: CASSEAEGGGSGNTIYF. The CDR3 bases are TGTGCCAGCAGTGAAGCGGAGGGAGGGGGCTCTGGAAACACCATATATTTT.

J is TRBJ2-2 and V is TRBV7-3, with no clear D. V lost 8 bases and J lost 3, with 13 bases in between. CDR1 is SGHTA, CDR2 FQGTGA, per germline. The CDR3 has 14 residues. In nucleotides, the CDR3 is TGTGCCAGCTCCCCCCCCCGGGACACCGGGGAGCTGTTTTTT. Its translation: CASSPPRDTGELFF.

The sample holds one count of this clone. J is TRBJ1-1 and V is TRBV25-1; D gene ambiguous. The ends were cut back, 3 bases at V and 9 bases at J, with 14 bases in the middle. This CDR3 spans 13 amino acids. CDR1 MGHDK and CDR2 SYGVNS come from the germline V gene. CDR3 sequence reads: CASSDLRGLKAFF. The DNA of the CDR3 is TGTGCCAGCAGTGATCTCAGAGGCCTTAAAGCTTTCTTT.

The chain couples TRBV9 to TRBJ2-4, with D perhaps TRBD2 (5 bases). The V gene lost 2 bases and the J gene lost 9 bases, with 12 bases spanning the gap. The CDR3 totals 13 residues. Germline V gene data show CDR1 as SGDLS and CDR2 as YYNGEE. Here the CDR3 DNA reads TGTGCCAGCAGCGTTGAGGGAAATGGCATTCAGTACTTC. Translation gives CASSVEGNGIQYF.

The chain carries TRBV5-1 and TRBJ1-1; TRBD1 agrees at 7 bases. This CDR3 is 16 amino acids long. The V and J ends lost 4 bases and 0 bases, in that order; junction bases with no gene match: 9. Germline lookup yields CDR1 SGHRS and CDR2 YFSETQ. The CDR3 is CASSGSGGHLNTEAFF. The CDR3 region has the DNA TGCGCCAGCAGCGGGTCAGGGGGTCACCTGAACACTGAAGCTTTCTTT.

The rearrangement uses TRBV30 and TRBJ2-7; TRBD1 matches 7 bases. The CDR3 totals 11 residues. The germline gives CDR1 GTSNPN, CDR2 SVGIG (reference sequence). Trimming removed 8 bases from V and 5 bases from J; junction bases left unmatched: 6. The CDR3 loop is CAGYRGHEQYF. For the CDR3, the DNA is TGTGCCGGATACAGGGGCCACGAGCAGTACTTC.

This chain connects TRBV11-2 to TRBJ2-5, with TRBD1 matching over 10 bases. Germline CDR1 reads SGHAT; CDR2 reads FQNNGV. The trim removed 5 bases at V and 4 bases at J, leaving 1 base unmatched. The CDR3 loop spans 13 amino acids. The CDR3 DNA follows: TGTGCCAGCAGCCGGGACAGGGGAGAGACCCAGTACTTC. The encoded protein is CASSRDRGETQYF.

The chain couples TRBV28 to TRBJ1-5; D gene uncertain. Trimming cost V 5 bases and J 9 bases, with 5 bases left between them. Germline V CDR1 and CDR2: MDHEN, SYDVKM. The CDR3 extends over 10 amino acids. The CDR3 spells CASSPGPQHF. The CDR3 DNA is TGTGCCAGCAGTCCCGGGCCCCAGCATTTT.

This clone was counted a few times. The genes are TRBV19 and TRBJ2-1; TRBD2 might be the D (6 bases). This CDR3 contains 12 residues. Germline CDR1 reads LNHDA; CDR2 reads SQIVND (reference sequence). V lost 9 bases and J 1 base, leaving 7 bases between the germline ends. In DNA, the CDR3 is TGTGCCAGCGGGAGATCCTACAATGAGCAGTTCTTC. Translation gives CASGRSYNEQFF.

This chain uses TRBV12-1 with TRBJ2-3; TRBD2, the table's D call, was not compared with the DNA. TRBV12-1 has pseudogene status. CDR3 size: 15 residues. The CDR3 DNA sequence: TGTGCCAGCAGCACGAGCGGGGAGCTCACAGATACGCAGTATTTT. It codes for CASSTSGELTDTQYF.